Described below is a single T cell receptor beta chain sequence and its context. Its specificity is not known. The data are from a study of tumor-infiltrating lymphocytes in primary liver carcinoma. The overall study: Patients were both men and women, whose ages ran from 30 to 69 years. Stage T1-T3 N0M0 and a size of 4.2 to 10 cm characterized the tumors. Findings and limits, study-wide: The study found tumor-adjacent and tumor-blood pairs overlapped less than tumor region pairs.

TCR beta cDNA was prepared out of 500 ng total RNA by means of a constant-region primer. It was through three nested multiplex PCR rounds of slightly modified ARM-PCR that TCR beta libraries arose. Primers for the first two PCR rounds were TRBV1-TRBV30 forward primers and a C-beta reverse primer (around 10 cycles per round). TCRdb redid the calling of the multiplex PCR reads with MiXCR, one entry per CDR3 protein. The table has about 310,000 distinct CDR3 sequences, roughly 60% seen once; the top ten hold approximately 9%. Germline DNA was also extracted, and blood RNA derived from unsorted whole blood. CDR1 and CDR2 from the germline V gene are SGHRS and YFSETQ. This CDR3 spans 13 amino acids. Trimming took 5 bases from V and 7 from J; bases not matched to a gene: 8.

This sequence was found in a man aged 35-49 years with primary liver carcinoma and hepatitis B virus infection. The chain employs TRBV5-1 and TRBJ2-7; 8 positions agree with TRBD2. The sequenced material came from peripheral blood. The CDR3 nucleotides read TGCGCCAGCAGTCACGGGGGGGGTCGGGAGCAGTACTTC. Translation gives CASSHGGGREQYF. The full variable domain, in which reference TRBV5-1 and TRBJ2-7 provide the parts outside the CDR3, is KAGVTQTPRYLIKTRGQQVTLSCSPISGHRSVSWYQQTPGQGLQFLFEYFSETQRNKGNFPGRFSGRQFSNSRSEMNVSTLELGDSALYLCASSHGGGREQYFGPGTRLTVT.